The rows below give T cell receptor beta chains drawn from one sample of a study of vaccination effects on CD4 cells after COVID-19. Clones were read by immunoSEQ multiplex PCR, and TCRdb kept only the in-frame ones, dropping some. The sample holds around 69,000 clones, 70% to 80% seen once. Their antigens are not known. Sequences were derived from CD4+ T cells from PBMCs cultured without peptide, sampled after COVID-19 vaccination. The origin of the receptors is a human donor who received a COVID-19 vaccine. CDR3s include the opening cysteine and the closing phenylalanine or tryptophan.

V	J	CDR3
TRBV19	TRBJ2-6	CASSRTATGANVLTF
TRBV9	TRBJ1-4	CASSVLGESHEKLFF
TRBV20-1	TRBJ2-4	CSAIFRNIQYF
TRBV6-1	TRBJ1-1	CASSDDRGSTEAFF
TRBV7-7	TRBJ2-2	CASSLGGPNPTGELFF
TRBV6-5	TRBJ1-1	CASSRGTGGTEAFF
TRBV7-7	TRBJ2-3	CASSIAGGPTDTQYF
TRBV18	TRBJ1-2	CASSRTGGTYGYTF
TRBV6-1	TRBJ1-3	CASSDRGRIGNTIYF
TRBV7-9	TRBJ1-1	CASSPKGWYTEAFF
TRBV5-6	TRBJ2-5	CASSLVGLAGAKETQYF
TRBV5-6	TRBJ1-2	CASSPGQTYGYTF
TRBV19	TRBJ1-5	CASSGIDQPQHF
TRBV6-4	TRBJ2-1	CATSQGLYNEQFF
TRBV29-1	TRBJ1-4	CSVVGGDRGNEKLFF
TRBV5-1	TRBJ2-5	CASSYSTTLQETQYF
TRBV6-1	TRBJ2-1	CASSEYKGLAGDNEQFF
TRBV7-9	TRBJ1-2	CASSLGQTPNYGYTF
TRBV6-5	TRBJ1-5	CASSRAPGAGQPQHF
TRBV29-1	TRBJ1-3	CSVREVSGNTIYF
TRBV3-1/TRBV3-2	TRBJ2-1	CASSHRGGAGNEQFF
TRBV2	TRBJ2-2	CASSEVPVGELFF
TRBV4-3	TRBJ1-4	CASSQGNPTNEKLFF
TRBV4-1	TRBJ2-1	CASSQGSGGVYNEQFF
TRBV5-1	TRBJ1-3	CASSLGTPSPGNTIYF
TRBV7-9	TRBJ1-6	CASSLAGSWASPLHF
TRBV28	TRBJ1-2	CASSLQAYGYTF
TRBV3-1/TRBV3-2	TRBJ1-5	CASSRQGATQPQHF
TRBV19	TRBJ1-4	CASQTLSENEKLFF
TRBV18	TRBJ2-5	CASSRLPGGWETQYF
TRBV3-1/TRBV3-2	TRBJ1-3	CASSLGQGPRNTIYF
TRBV25-1	TRBJ2-2	CASSEYFRGGTGELFF
TRBV19	TRBJ1-6	CASSILFSGQDFPYNSPLHF
TRBV5-1	TRBJ1-2	CASSNQGDYGYTF
TRBV24-1	TRBJ2-3	CATSDSYTDTQYF
TRBV19	TRBJ1-5	CASSMRGNSNQPQHF
TRBV28	TRBJ1-3	CASSLQVGNTIYF